The rows below give T cell receptor beta chains drawn from one sample of a study of blood T cell repertoires in COVID-19. Assay: immunoSEQ multiplex PCR; the TCRdb copy retains only in-frame clones and omits some. The sample consists of more than 300,000 clones, about 89% of them appearing once. The sample comprised peripheral blood. The receptors stem from a woman aged 30 to 39 with COVID-19, enrolled during active disease. Each CDR3 is given with its conserved first and last residue. A D gene is named only where the DNA matches it firmly. Clone sizes are given selectively: once, few, many, or a class where the clone is expanded.

TRBD2	once	TRBV5-1	14	TRBJ2-1	CASSFGLGDNEQFF	TGCGCCAGCAGCTTTGGACTAGGTGACAATGAGCAGTTCTTC
-	-	TRBV7-8	14	TRBJ2-7	CASSLDPGNAEQYF	TGTGCCAGCAGCTTAGACCCAGGGAATGCCGAGCAGTACTTC
TRBD1	-	TRBV7-2	17	TRBJ1-5	CASSSQGGRGRSQPQHF	TGTGCCAGCAGCTCCCAAGGCGGGAGGGGGCGCAGTCAGCCCCAGCATTTT
TRBD1	-	TRBV27	15	TRBJ1-6	CASSLRWQGGSPLHF	TGTGCCAGCAGTCTCCGTTGGCAGGGGGGTTCACCCCTCCACTTT
TRBD1	-	TRBV10-3	13	TRBJ1-1	CAIWTGMNTEAFF	TGTGCCATATGGACAGGGATGAACACTGAAGCTTTCTTT
-	-	TRBV3-1/TRBV3-2	13	TRBJ1-3	CASSQGADTTIYF	TGTGCCAGCAGCCAAGGGGCGGACACCACCATATATTTT
-	-	TRBV29-1	12	TRBJ1-2	CSVADSPYGYTF	TGCAGCGTTGCGGACAGTCCCTATGGCTACACCTTC
-	-	TRBV5-4	15	TRBJ1-2	CASSLDPTGLGGYTF	TGTGCCAGCAGCTTGGACCCCACAGGGTTGGGTGGCTACACCTTC
TRBD2	-	TRBV6-2/TRBV6-3	16	TRBJ2-2	CASSYVLAGVSGELFF	TGTGCCAGCAGTTACGTCCTAGCGGGAGTGAGCGGGGAGCTGTTTTTT
TRBD1	-	TRBV10-1	15	TRBJ1-1	CASRAGTGQNTEAFF	TGCGCCAGCAGAGCCGGGACAGGCCAGAACACTGAAGCTTTCTTT
-	few	TRBV2	13	TRBJ2-1	CASSARRNNEQFF	TGTGCCAGCAGTGCCCGGCGGAACAATGAGCAGTTCTTC
-	-	TRBV30	13	TRBJ2-7	CAWQGYGSYEQYF	TGTGCCTGGCAGGGGTACGGCTCCTACGAGCAGTACTTC
TRBD2	-	TRBV19	19	TRBJ2-2	CASSIAGLAGGSIAGELFF	TGTGCCAGTAGTATAGCAGGACTAGCGGGAGGGTCTATCGCCGGGGAGCTGTTTTTT
-	few	TRBV9	13	TRBJ2-5	CASSTGSLETQYF	TGTGCCAGCAGTACAGGTTCCCTGGAGACCCAGTACTTC
TRBD2	-	TRBV5-1	15	TRBJ2-1	CASSLASGSINEQFF	TGCGCCAGCAGCTTGGCTAGCGGGAGTATTAATGAGCAGTTCTTC
TRBD1	-	TRBV30	15	TRBJ1-1	CAWSPLDRANTEAFF	TGTGCCTGGAGTCCACTGGACAGGGCGAACACTGAAGCTTTCTTT
-	-	TRBV11-2	11	TRBJ2-5	CASTTRETQYF	TGTGCCAGCACCACCAGGGAGACCCAGTACTTC
TRBD1	-	TRBV18	16	TRBJ1-1	CASSPGQGAILTEAFF	TGTGCCAGCTCACCGGGACAGGGGGCTATTTTGACTGAAGCTTTCTTT
-	-	TRBV10-3	15	TRBJ1-2	CAISESRGSGYGYTF	TGTGCCATCAGTGAGTCGAGAGGTTCTGGGTATGGCTACACCTTC
-	-	TRBV7-9	12	TRBJ2-1	CASSPLSEEQFF	TGTGCCAGCAGCCCCCTCTCGGAGGAGCAGTTCTTC
TRBD2	-	TRBV9	13	TRBJ2-5	CASSVVSGETQYF	TGTGCCAGCAGCGTAGTTAGCGGGGAGACCCAGTACTTC
-	-	TRBV7-2	14	TRBJ2-2	CASSQKGDTGELFF	TGTGCCAGCAGCCAAAAAGGGGATACCGGGGAGCTGTTTTTT
-	-	TRBV27	14	TRBJ2-7	CASRPNRATYEQYF	TGTGCCAGCAGGCCTAACAGGGCCACCTACGAGCAGTACTTC
TRBD1	-	TRBV29-1	11	TRBJ2-7	CSVLGQGKQYF	TGCAGCGTTCTGGGACAGGGGAAGCAGTACTTC
-	-	TRBV9	16	TRBJ1-1	CASSPCLILRDTEAFF	TGTGCCAGCAGCCCATGCCTAATCTTGAGGGACACTGAAGCTTTCTTT
-	-	TRBV7-8	11	TRBJ1-5	CASSSQGPQHF	TGTGCCAGCAGCTCCCAGGGGCCCCAGCATTTT
-	few	TRBV19	16	TRBJ2-7	CASSIGHTKKTYEQYF	TGTGCCAGTAGTATAGGGCACACAAAGAAGACCTACGAGCAGTACTTC
TRBD2	-	TRBV27	16	TRBJ2-3	CASRRGASGLARMQYF	TGTGCCAGCAGACGAGGGGCTAGCGGACTTGCCAGGATGCAGTATTTT
TRBD2	-	TRBV29-1	15	TRBJ2-1	CSVRLAGGSYNEQFF	TGCAGCGTAAGACTAGCGGGGGGCTCCTACAATGAGCAGTTCTTC
TRBD2	-	TRBV19	15	TRBJ2-7	CASSPGLAGVYEQYF	TGTGCCAGTAGTCCTGGACTAGCGGGAGTCTACGAGCAGTACTTC
-	-	TRBV11-2	15	TRBJ2-2	CASSLVRQRVGELFF	TGTGCCAGCAGCTTAGTCCGCCAGCGGGTCGGGGAGCTGTTTTTT
TRBD1	-	TRBV11-2	16	TRBJ2-1	CASSLVGTGNNNEQFF	TGTGCCAGCAGCTTAGTGGGGACAGGGAACAACAATGAGCAGTTCTTC
TRBD1	-	TRBV30	14	TRBJ1-2	CAWSDDRGNYGYTF	TGTGCCTGGAGTGACGACAGGGGCAACTATGGCTACACCTTC
-	-	TRBV19	15	TRBJ2-3	CASRRGGTSTDTQYF	TGTGCCAGTAGAAGGGGGGGGACAAGCACAGATACGCAGTATTTT
-	-	TRBV5-1	14	TRBJ2-1	CASSLLGADNEQFF	TGCGCCAGCAGCTTGCTGGGAGCGGACAATGAGCAGTTCTTC
TRBD2	-	TRBV28	18	TRBJ2-5	CASSSHLNPTSGKETQYF	TGTGCCAGCAGCTCTCATTTAAATCCGACTAGCGGAAAAGAGACCCAGTACTTC
-	-	TRBV5-4	14	TRBJ2-4	CASSLGSAQNIQYF	TGTGCCAGCAGCTTGGGGAGTGCGCAAAACATTCAGTACTTC
TRBD2	-	TRBV4-1	15	TRBJ2-7	CASSFGLAASYEQYF	TGCGCCAGCAGTTTTGGGCTAGCGGCCTCCTACGAGCAGTACTTC
-	-	TRBV28	12	TRBJ2-1	CASSPSANEQFF	TGTGCCAGCAGCCCCTCAGCGAATGAGCAGTTCTTC
TRBD1	once	TRBV2	13	TRBJ1-2	CASSRDSNYGYTF	TGTGCCAGCAGTCGGGACAGCAACTATGGCTACACCTTC
TRBD2	-	TRBV5-1	15	TRBJ2-2	CASSLSGRATGELFF	TGCGCCAGCAGCCTGAGCGGGAGGGCAACAGGGGAGCTGTTTTTT
TRBD2	-	TRBV7-3	17	TRBJ2-1	CASSPRLAGKAYNEQFF	TGTGCCAGCAGCCCGCGACTAGCGGGTAAAGCCTACAATGAGCAGTTCTTC
-	-	TRBV5-1	16	TRBJ2-7	CASRRTSGGPSYEQYF	TGCGCCAGCAGACGCACCTCGGGCGGGCCCTCCTACGAGCAGTACTTC
TRBD2	-	TRBV19	16	TRBJ2-7	CASSIAAGASSYEQYF	TGTGCCAGTAGTATCGCCGCGGGAGCGAGCTCCTACGAGCAGTACTTC